A selection of T cell receptor beta chains follows, all from one sample in a study of T-cell memory formation after mild COVID-19. TCRdb passed the 5' RACE reads through MiXCR, listing each CDR3 protein once. The table shows a few hundred thousand distinct CDR3 sequences, with approximately 16% occurring only once. Material: PBMCs or a T cell subset sorted from them (not recorded which). These receptors were collected from a man younger than 35 who had mild COVID-19 (a few samples of this study predate the infection). Cell type and time point are not known. The CDR3 runs from the conserved cysteine through the conserved F or W. D genes are given only for firm matches.

j_gene: TRBJ2-3; len: 18; d_gene: TRBD2; v_gene: TRBV9; CDR3aa: CASSAGVGMAGGRDTQYF
j_gene: TRBJ2-7; len: 13; d_gene: TRBD2; v_gene: TRBV19; CDR3aa: CATQAGASYEQYF
j_gene: TRBJ2-3; len: 15; d_gene: TRBD1; v_gene: TRBV5-1; CDR3aa: CASSFRQGGGDTQYF
j_gene: TRBJ2-7; len: 14; d_gene: TRBD1; v_gene: TRBV6-5; CDR3aa: CASSRGQGNYEQYF
j_gene: TRBJ2-5; len: 15; d_gene: TRBD1; v_gene: TRBV7-9; CDR3aa: CASSLALTGKETQYF
j_gene: TRBJ1-2; len: 14; d_gene: .; v_gene: TRBV5-1; CDR3aa: CASSLSHGNYGYTF
j_gene: TRBJ2-3; len: 14; d_gene: TRBD2; v_gene: TRBV6-5; CDR3aa: CASTPRGVTDTQYF
j_gene: TRBJ2-7; len: 13; d_gene: .; v_gene: TRBV12-3/TRBV12-4; CDR3aa: CASRPGTHYEQYF
j_gene: TRBJ1-2; len: 13; d_gene: .; v_gene: TRBV29-1; CDR3aa: CSVPDSGNYGYTF
j_gene: TRBJ2-3; len: 14; d_gene: TRBD2; v_gene: TRBV19; CDR3aa: CASMGGLYTDTQYF
j_gene: TRBJ2-2; len: 13; d_gene: .; v_gene: TRBV12-3/TRBV12-4; CDR3aa: CASSQTYTGELFF
j_gene: TRBJ1-1; len: 15; d_gene: .; v_gene: TRBV5-1; CDR3aa: CASSLLRVSDTEAFF
j_gene: TRBJ1-4; len: 14; d_gene: .; v_gene: TRBV5-1; CDR3aa: CASSEQGSNEKLFF
j_gene: TRBJ2-3; len: 18; d_gene: .; v_gene: TRBV12-3/TRBV12-4; CDR3aa: CASSLEALSGTDTDTQYF
j_gene: TRBJ2-2; len: 15; d_gene: TRBD1; v_gene: TRBV7-8; CDR3aa: CASSLMGQTRGELFF
j_gene: TRBJ1-1; len: 11; d_gene: .; v_gene: TRBV20-1; CDR3aa: CSARGGTEAFF
j_gene: TRBJ2-3; len: 12; d_gene: TRBD1; v_gene: TRBV20-1; CDR3aa: CSAVRRGPTQYF
j_gene: TRBJ2-3; len: 16; d_gene: .; v_gene: TRBV11-2; CDR3aa: CASRYTGRTSTDTQYF
j_gene: TRBJ1-1; len: 12; d_gene: .; v_gene: TRBV12-3/TRBV12-4; CDR3aa: CASSFGETEAFF
j_gene: TRBJ2-1; len: 16; d_gene: TRBD2; v_gene: TRBV5-6; CDR3aa: CASSFQTSGGAGEQFF
j_gene: TRBJ2-6; len: 14; d_gene: .; v_gene: TRBV20-1; CDR3aa: CSATRASGANVLTF
j_gene: TRBJ1-1; len: 13; d_gene: .; v_gene: TRBV12-3/TRBV12-4; CDR3aa: CASSSYLNTEAFF